One and the same sample provided the 9 T cell receptor beta chains below, sequenced in a study of human T cells and chemical hapten exposure. Noted time point: patch test 1, 2 weeks after DPC sensitization. The treatment was: therapeutic diphenylcyclopropenone sensitization with weekly scalp DPC. Via MiXCR, TCRdb re-called the RACE reads, giving one row per CDR3 protein. The sample has more than 90,000 distinct CDR3 sequences; roughly a tenth are singletons. Sequenced material: whole blood, taken in connection with sensitization to the hapten diphenylcyclopropenone (DPC). Every receptor here comes from a man between 40 and 49 years old with alopecia areata. Some clones in this sample may be carry-over from other donors' samples.

This clonotype has a handful of counts. The V call is TRBV5-1, the J call TRBJ1-2; no clear D. The CDR3 runs to 13 residues. V was trimmed by 0 bases and J by 4 bases, leaving 7 bases between them. Germline CDR1 reads SGHRS; CDR2 reads YFSETQ. CDR3 protein: CASSLEGSYGYTF. The DNA of the CDR3 is TGCGCCAGCAGCTTGGAAGGGAGCTATGGCTACACCTTC. The full variable domain, rest sourced from reference TRBV5-1 and TRBJ1-2, is KAGVTQTPRYLIKTRGQQVTLSCSPISGHRSVSWYQQTPGQGLQFLFEYFSETQRNKGNFPGRFSGRQFSNSRSEMNVSTLELGDSALYLCASSLEGSYGYTFGSGTRLTVV.

This clonotype was recorded a few times. The V and J genes are TRBV6-2 or TRBV6-3 and TRBJ1-5; D uncertain. CDR1 is MNHEY, CDR2 SVGEGT, per germline. V gave up 8 bases and J gave up 11 bases, with 16 bases separating them. The CDR3 is 12 residues long. CDR3 DNA sequence: TGTGCCAGCGGGGAGGTATCCACGGCCCAGCATTTT. Protein product: CASGEVSTAQHF.

This clonotype has just a few counts. The chain carries TRBV29-1 and TRBJ1-3; unclear D gene. The CDR3 consists of 13 residues. Trimming left V 5 bases short and J 0 bases short, with 8 bases between. Germline V gives CDR1 SQVTM, CDR2 ANQGSEA. In DNA, the CDR3 is TGCAGCGTTCTCCCTAGCTCTGGAAACACCATATATTTT. Its protein product is CSVLPSSGNTIYF.

This clonotype appeared a few times. This chain connects TRBV30 to TRBJ2-1; D gene uncertain. Trimming took off 1 base at V and 0 bases at J, with 7 bases between the two ends. Germline V gene lookup returns CDR1 GTSNPN and CDR2 SVGIG (reference sequence). The CDR3 runs to 14 residues. DNA for the CDR3: TGTGCCTGGAGTGGATTACGCTCCTACAATGAGCAGTTCTTC. Translating gives CAWSGLRSYNEQFF.

CDR3 in amino acids: CSVEDLTSGRVTEAFF. For the CDR3, the DNA is TGCAGCGTTGAAGATCTCACGTCAGGGCGCGTCACTGAAGCTTTCTTT. The rearrangement joins TRBV29-1 to TRBJ1-1; D possibly corresponds to TRBD1 (5 bases). This CDR3 is built from 16 residues. V lost 0 bases to trimming and J lost 4 bases, with 18 bases between them. In germline, CDR1 is SQVTM, CDR2 ANQGSEA.

This clonotype occurred a few times. V usage is TRBV7-3 and J usage is TRBJ1-1; tentative D call: TRBD1 (5 bases). Trimming left V 1 base short and J 7 bases short, with 10 bases between. Germline values: CDR1 SGHTA, CDR2 FQGTGA. The CDR3 runs 13 residues. The CDR3: CASSLITGGEAFF. CDR3 in DNA: TGTGCCAGCAGCTTAATCACGGGGGGTGAAGCTTTCTTT. The full variable domain, in which reference TRBV7-3 and TRBJ1-1 provide the parts outside the CDR3, is GAGVSQTPSNKVTEKGKYVELRCDPISGHTALYWYRQSLGQGPEFLIYFQGTGAADDSGLPNDRFFAVRPEGSVSTLKIQRTERGDSAVYLCASSLITGGEAFFGQGTRLTVV.

This clonotype has at least ten counts. The chain has TRBV7-9 and TRBJ1-1, with 10 bases aligning to TRBD1. The CDR3 has 15 amino acids. Germline assignment: CDR1 SEHNR and CDR2 FQNEAQ (reference sequence). The junction had 7 bases not matched to a gene; V was cut back by 3 bases and J by 6 bases. CDR3 DNA sequence: TGTGCCAGCAGCTTCTCCGGGACAGGGGACTCTGAAGCTTTCTTT. Its translation is CASSFSGTGDSEAFF.

This clonotype came up a few times. The genes are TRBV6-5 and TRBJ2-3; D may be TRBD2 (5 bases). CDR3 length: 16 amino acids. V gave up 5 bases and J gave up 2 bases, with 17 bases separating them. The germline gives CDR1 MNHEY, CDR2 SVGAGI. The DNA of the CDR3 is TGTGCCAGCAGTCCCGCTGTCGGGGTACTCACAGATACGCAGTATTTT. Amino acids: CASSPAVGVLTDTQYF.

The chain is built from TRBV20-1 and TRBJ2-7; D possibly corresponds to TRBD2 (5 bases). Trimming removed 3 bases at V and 4 bases at J, with 13 bases between. The CDR3 has 13 residues. Germline-derived CDR1 and CDR2 are DFQATT and SNEGSKA (reference sequence). The DNA for the CDR3 is TGCAGTGCTAGTTCTGCTAGCTGGTACGAGCAGTACTTC. Its protein is CSASSASWYEQYF.